This TCR beta chain was identified during a study of T cell responses to AZD1222 COVID-19 vaccine. With respect to this clone: Antigen: not known.

Study findings and constraints: With dominance at 160-218 and 743-854, vaccine-associated CD4 TCRs spanned spike. Only 6 or 7 people who got AZD1222 tested seropositive at baseline. White British donors predominated, females outnumbered males, and clonal diversity was possibly underestimated.

The data were produced by immunoSEQ multiplex PCR, yet TCRdb's version contains in-frame clones alone and is incomplete. In the table there are approximately 160,000 clones, around 94% of which are singletons. This clonotype was obtained from an adult who received the AZD1222 COVID-19 vaccine. The sample here was peripheral blood, taken 28 days after the second AZD1222 dose.

The CDR3 DNA is TGTGCCAGCAGTCGTGACAGGGAAGGGGATGGCTACACCTTC. Amino acids: CASSRDREGDGYTF. The gene calls are TRBV6-6 and TRBJ1-2; 7 bases fit TRBD1. The germline CDR1 and CDR2 sequences are MNHNY and SVGAGI (reference sequence). With 5 bases clipped from V and 6 bases from J, the junction kept 9 bases outside the gene matches. CDR3 size: 14 residues.